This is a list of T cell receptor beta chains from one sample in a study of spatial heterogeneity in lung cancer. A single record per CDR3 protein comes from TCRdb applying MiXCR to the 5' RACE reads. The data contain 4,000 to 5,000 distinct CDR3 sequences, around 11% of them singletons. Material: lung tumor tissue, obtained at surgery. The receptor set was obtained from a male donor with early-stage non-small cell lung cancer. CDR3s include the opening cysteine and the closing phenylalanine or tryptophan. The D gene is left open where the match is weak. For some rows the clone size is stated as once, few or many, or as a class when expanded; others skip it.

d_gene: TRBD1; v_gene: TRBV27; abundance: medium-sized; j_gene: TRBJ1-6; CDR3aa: CASSLYWTGQSPLHF
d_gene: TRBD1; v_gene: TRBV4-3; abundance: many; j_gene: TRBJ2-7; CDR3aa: CASSQGDRGYEQYF
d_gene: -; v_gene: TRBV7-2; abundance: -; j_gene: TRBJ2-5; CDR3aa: CASSLQWYQETQYF
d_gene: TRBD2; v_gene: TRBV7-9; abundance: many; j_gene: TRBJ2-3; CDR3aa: CASSRGASGTQYF
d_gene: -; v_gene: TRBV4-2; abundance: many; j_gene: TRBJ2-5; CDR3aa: CASSRTPAWQETQYF
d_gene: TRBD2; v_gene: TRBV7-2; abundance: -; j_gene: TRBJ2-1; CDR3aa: CASSLVSSGLVDEQFF
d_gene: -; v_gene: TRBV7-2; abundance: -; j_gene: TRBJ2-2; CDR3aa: CASSLHGTGGELFF
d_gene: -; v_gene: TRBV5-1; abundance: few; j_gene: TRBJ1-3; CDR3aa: CASSPERSGNTIYF
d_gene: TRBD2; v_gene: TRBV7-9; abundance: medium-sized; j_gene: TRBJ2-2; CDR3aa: CASSSRRTSGSTGELFF
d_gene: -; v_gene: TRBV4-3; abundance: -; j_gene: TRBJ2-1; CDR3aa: CASSQDGLVRYNEQFF
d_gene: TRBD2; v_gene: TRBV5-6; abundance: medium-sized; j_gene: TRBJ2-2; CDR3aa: CASSYRTSGTNTGELFF
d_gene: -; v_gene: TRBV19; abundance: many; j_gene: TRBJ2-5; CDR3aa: CASRDTGGVQETQYF
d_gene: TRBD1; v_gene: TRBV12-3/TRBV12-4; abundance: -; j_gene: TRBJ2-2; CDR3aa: CASSLSRDSSTGELFF
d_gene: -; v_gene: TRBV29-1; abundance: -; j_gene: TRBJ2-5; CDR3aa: CSVGTRGVQMETQYF
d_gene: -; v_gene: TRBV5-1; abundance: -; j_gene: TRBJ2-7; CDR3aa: CASSLFRDYEQYF
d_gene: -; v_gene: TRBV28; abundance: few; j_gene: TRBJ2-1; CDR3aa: CASSLFTSSYNEQFF
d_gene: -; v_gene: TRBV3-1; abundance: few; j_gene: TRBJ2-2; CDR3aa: CASRQNTGELFF
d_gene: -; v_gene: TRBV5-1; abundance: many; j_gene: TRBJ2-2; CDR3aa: CASSLAGETGELFF
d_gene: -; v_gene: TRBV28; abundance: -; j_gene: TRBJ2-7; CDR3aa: CASSLGISYEQYF
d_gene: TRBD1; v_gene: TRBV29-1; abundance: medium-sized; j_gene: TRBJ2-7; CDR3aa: CSVEQGADYEQYF
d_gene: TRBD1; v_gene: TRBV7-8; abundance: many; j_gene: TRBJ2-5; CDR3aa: CASRTGTGQETQYF
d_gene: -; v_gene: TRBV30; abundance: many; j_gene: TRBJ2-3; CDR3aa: CAWRQGNTDTQYF
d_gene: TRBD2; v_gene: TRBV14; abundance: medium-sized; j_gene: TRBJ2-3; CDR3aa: CASSLGLAGRSDTQYF
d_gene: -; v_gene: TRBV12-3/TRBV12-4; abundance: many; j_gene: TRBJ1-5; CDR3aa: CASSLSAGDQPQHF
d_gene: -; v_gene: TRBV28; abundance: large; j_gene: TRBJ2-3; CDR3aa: CASSLQGFRTDTQYF
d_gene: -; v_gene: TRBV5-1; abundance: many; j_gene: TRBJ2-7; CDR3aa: CASSPRQANSYEQYF
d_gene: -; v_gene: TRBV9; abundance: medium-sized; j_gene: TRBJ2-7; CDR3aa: CASSVGPGEQYF